This TCR beta chain is drawn from a study of blood T cells in healthy people across ages. Findings and caveats of the study: Roughly linear declines in TCR beta diversity per million T cells occurred with age.

Germline-derived CDR1 and CDR2 are SQVTM and ANQGSEA. This CDR3 is built from 13 residues. V was shortened by 3 bases and J by 7 bases, with 16 bases between the two germline ends. Next came a second PCR, run for 7 to 11 cycles, which used a sample-barcoded 5' primer along with a J-beta primer mix. TCRdb recomputed calls from the 5' RACE reads with MiXCR, one row per CDR3 protein. The sample lists 650,000 to 900,000 distinct CDR3 sequences, less than 80% occurring once. A note on this clonotype: The antigen is not known.

It was about 9.4 milliliters of peripheral blood that were drawn from each donor. The V gene is TRBV29-1, the J gene TRBJ2-7, with a possible D match to TRBD1 (5 bases). Sequences were obtained from blood. This sequence originates from a man aged 25 to 45 in good health. The CDR3 bases are TGCAGCGTTGATATCGTGGGGCTGGGGGAGCAGTACTTC. The encoded protein is CSVDIVGLGEQYF.